This T cell receptor (beta chain) came from a study of CD8+ T cells in alopecia areata. Study outcomes and limitations: Researchers report lesional scalp, most notably alopecia totalis/universalis, outstripped normal scalp in clonality. Scalp sample data also include resident alphabeta T cells from normal skin. Although TCR sharing was seen in mice, sharing across patients was less clear, possibly for HLA-related reasons.

To note about this clone: The antigen remains unidentified.

Once RNA had been extracted, it was reverse transcribed into cDNA to act as the sequencing template. Using immunoSEQ multiplex PCR, the repertoire was profiled, and TCRdb retains in-frame clones only, with some absent. This table holds around 35,000 clones, 55% found once. Punch biopsies of lesional scalp, plus peripheral blood, were taken from alopecia areata patients. CDR1 is SGDLS and CDR2 is YYNGEE in the germline V gene. Trimming stripped 0 bases from V and 6 bases from J, with 13 bases between. CDR3 length equals 14 residues. This clonotype was obtained from a human donor with alopecia areata. The sample comprised NKG2D-high CD8+ T cells sorted from blood. V and J are TRBV9 and TRBJ2-7; D is uncertain. The CDR3, as DNA: TGTGCCAGCAGCGTAGGTCCGCCGTCCGGCGAGCAGTACTTC. This encodes CASSVGPPSGEQYF.